One TCR beta chain is described in this entry. The data derive from a study of blood T cell repertoires in COVID-19. The method was immunoSEQ multiplex PCR; TCRdb's version includes in-frame clones alone and lacks a portion of them. The sample carries some 150,000 clones, 65% to 90% recorded once. CDR3 length: 15 residues. The V and J ends lost 8 bases and 3 bases respectively, with 16 bases between them. Germline V gene data show CDR1 as MRHNA and CDR2 as SNTAGT. The receptor comes from a man between 65 and 79 years old with acute or convalescent COVID-19. Input material: peripheral blood. This chain uses TRBV6-4 with TRBJ2-2; a possible D gene is TRBD1 (6 bases). CDR3 protein: CASPQGQGHTGELFF. The CDR3 coding sequence is TGTGCCAGCCCCCAGGGGCAGGGCCACACCGGGGAGCTGTTTTTT.